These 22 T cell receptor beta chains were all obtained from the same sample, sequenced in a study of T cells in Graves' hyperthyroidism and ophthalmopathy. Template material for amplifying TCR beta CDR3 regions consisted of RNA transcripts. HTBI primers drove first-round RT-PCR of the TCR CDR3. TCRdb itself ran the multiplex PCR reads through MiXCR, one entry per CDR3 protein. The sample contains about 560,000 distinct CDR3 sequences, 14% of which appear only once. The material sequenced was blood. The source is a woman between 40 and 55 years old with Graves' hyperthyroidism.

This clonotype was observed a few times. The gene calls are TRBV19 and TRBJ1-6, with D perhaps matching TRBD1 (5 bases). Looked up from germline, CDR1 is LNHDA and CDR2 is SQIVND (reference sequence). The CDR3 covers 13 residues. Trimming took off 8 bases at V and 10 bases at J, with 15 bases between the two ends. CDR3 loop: CASGMQGSSPLHF. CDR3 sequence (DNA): TGTGCCAGTGGGATGCAGGGAAGCTCACCCCTCCACTTT. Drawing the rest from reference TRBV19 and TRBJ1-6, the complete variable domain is DGGITQSPKYLFRKEGQNVTLSCEQNLNHDAMYWYRQDPGQGLRLIYYSQIVNDFQKGDIAEGYSVSREKKESFPLTVTSAQKNPTAFYLCASGMQGSSPLHFGNGTRLTVT.

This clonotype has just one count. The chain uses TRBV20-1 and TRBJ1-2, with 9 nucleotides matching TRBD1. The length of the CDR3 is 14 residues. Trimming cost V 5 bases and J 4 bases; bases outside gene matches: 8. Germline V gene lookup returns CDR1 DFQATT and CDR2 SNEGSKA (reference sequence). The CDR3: CSASGTGRLYGYTF. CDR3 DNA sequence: TGCAGTGCTTCCGGGACAGGGCGGCTCTATGGCTACACCTTC.

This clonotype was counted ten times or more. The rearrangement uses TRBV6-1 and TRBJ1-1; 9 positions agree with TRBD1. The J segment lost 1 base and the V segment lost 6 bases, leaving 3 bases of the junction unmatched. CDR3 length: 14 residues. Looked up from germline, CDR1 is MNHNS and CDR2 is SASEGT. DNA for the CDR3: TGTGCCAGCAGCAAACAGGGGGCGAACACTGAAGCTTTCTTT. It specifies CASSKQGANTEAFF.

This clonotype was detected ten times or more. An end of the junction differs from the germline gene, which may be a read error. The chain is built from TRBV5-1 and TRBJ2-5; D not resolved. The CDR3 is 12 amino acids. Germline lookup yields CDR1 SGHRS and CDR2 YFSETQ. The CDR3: CASSLAKETQYF. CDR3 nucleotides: TGTGCCAGCAGCTTAGCAAAAGAGACCCAGTACTTC.

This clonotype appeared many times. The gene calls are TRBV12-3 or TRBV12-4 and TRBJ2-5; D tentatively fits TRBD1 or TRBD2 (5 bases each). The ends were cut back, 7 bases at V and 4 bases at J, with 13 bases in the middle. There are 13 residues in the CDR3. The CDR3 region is CASTTGPTETQYF. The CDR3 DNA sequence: TGTGCCAGCACTACGGGACCGACAGAGACCCAGTACTTC.

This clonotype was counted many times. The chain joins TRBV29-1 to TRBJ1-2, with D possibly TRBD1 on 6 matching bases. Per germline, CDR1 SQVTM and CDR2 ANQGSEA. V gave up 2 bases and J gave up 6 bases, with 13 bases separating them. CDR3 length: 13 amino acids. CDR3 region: CSVERGTRHGYTF. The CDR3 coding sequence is TGCAGCGTTGAACGTGGGACAAGGCATGGCTACACCTTC.

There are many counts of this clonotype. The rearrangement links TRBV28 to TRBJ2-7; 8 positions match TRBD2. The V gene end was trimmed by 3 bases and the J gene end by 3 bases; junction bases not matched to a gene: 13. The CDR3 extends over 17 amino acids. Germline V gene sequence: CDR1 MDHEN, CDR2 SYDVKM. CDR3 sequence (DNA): TGTGCCAGCAGTTTCCAACTCGGAGCGGGAGCCGACTACGAGCAGTACTTC. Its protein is CASSFQLGAGADYEQYF. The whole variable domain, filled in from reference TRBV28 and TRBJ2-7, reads DVKVTQSSRYLVKRTGEKVFLECVQDMDHENMFWYRQDPGLGLRLIYFSYDVKMKEKGDIPEGYSVSREKKERFSLILESASTNQTSMYLCASSFQLGAGADYEQYFGPGTRLTVT.

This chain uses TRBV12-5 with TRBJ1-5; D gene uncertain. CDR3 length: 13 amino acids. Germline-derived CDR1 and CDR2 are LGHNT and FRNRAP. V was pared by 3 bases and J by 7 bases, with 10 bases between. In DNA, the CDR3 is TGTGCTAGTGGTTTAGGCGGCCTCCAGCCCCAGCATTTT. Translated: CASGLGGLQPQHF.

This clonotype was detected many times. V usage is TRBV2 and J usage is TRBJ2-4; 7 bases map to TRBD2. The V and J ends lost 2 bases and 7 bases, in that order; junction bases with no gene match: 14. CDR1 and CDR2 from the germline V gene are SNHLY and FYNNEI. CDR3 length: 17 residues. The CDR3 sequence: CASSELLSGGSKNIQYF. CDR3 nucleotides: TGTGCCAGCAGTGAATTACTGTCCGGCGGGAGTAAGAACATTCAGTACTTC.

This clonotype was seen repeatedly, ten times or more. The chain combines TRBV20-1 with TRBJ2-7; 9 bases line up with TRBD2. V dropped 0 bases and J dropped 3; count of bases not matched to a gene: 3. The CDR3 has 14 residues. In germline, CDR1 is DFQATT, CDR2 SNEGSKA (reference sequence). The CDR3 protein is CSARDGAGGYEQYF. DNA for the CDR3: TGCAGTGCTAGAGATGGAGCGGGAGGCTACGAGCAGTACTTC.

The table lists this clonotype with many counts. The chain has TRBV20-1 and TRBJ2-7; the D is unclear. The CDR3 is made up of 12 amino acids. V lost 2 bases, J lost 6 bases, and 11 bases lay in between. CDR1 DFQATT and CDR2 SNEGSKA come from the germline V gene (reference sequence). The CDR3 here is CSARSRGAEQYF. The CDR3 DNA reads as TGCAGTGCTAGATCCAGAGGAGCCGAGCAGTACTTC.

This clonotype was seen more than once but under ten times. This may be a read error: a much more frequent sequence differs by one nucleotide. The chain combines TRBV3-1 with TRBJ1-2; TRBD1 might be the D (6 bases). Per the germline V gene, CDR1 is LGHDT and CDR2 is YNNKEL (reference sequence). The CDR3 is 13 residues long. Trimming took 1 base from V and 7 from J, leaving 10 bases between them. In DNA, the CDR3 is TGTGCCAGCAGCCAAGGGGACACCTGTGGCTACACCTTC. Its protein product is CASSQGDTCGYTF.

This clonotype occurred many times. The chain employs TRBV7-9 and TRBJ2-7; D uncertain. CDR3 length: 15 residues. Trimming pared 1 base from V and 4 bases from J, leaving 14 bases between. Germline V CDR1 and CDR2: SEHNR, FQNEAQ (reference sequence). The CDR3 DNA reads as TGTGCCAGCAGCTTAGATCTGGGCCTCTCATACGAGCAGTACTTC. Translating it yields CASSLDLGLSYEQYF.

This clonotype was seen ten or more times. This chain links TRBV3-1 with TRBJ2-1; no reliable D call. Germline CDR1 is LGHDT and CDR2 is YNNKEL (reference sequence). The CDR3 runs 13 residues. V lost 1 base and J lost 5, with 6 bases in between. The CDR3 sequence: CASSQVANNEQFF. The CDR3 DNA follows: TGTGCCAGCAGCCAAGTGGCGAACAATGAGCAGTTCTTC.

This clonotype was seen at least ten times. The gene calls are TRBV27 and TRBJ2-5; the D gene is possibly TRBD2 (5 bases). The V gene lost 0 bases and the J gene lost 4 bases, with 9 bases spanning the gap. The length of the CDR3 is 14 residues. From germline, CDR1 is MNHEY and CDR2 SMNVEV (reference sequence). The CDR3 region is CASSLSRVSETQYF. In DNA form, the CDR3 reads TGTGCCAGCAGTTTATCGCGGGTGTCAGAGACCCAGTACTTC.

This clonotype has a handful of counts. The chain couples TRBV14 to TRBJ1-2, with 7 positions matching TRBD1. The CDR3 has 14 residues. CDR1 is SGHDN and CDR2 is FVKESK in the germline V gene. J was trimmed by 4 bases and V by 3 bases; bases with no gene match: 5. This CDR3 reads CASSQVTGPYGYTF. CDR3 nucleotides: TGTGCCAGCAGCCAGGTGACAGGGCCCTATGGCTACACCTTC.

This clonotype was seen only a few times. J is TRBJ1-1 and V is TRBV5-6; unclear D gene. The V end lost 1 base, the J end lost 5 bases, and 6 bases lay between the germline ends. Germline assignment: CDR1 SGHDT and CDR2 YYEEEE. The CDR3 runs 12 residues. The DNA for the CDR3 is TGTGCCAGCAGCTTGATGGAAACTGAAGCTTTCTTT. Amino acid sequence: CASSLMETEAFF.

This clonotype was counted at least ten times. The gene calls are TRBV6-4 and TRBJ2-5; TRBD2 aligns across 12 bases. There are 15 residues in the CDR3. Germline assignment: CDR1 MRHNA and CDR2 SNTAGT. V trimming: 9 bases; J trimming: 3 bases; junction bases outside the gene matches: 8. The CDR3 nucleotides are TGTGCCAGTTCAGGGCTAGCGGGAGGGAAAGAGACCCAGTACTTC. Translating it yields CASSGLAGGKETQYF.

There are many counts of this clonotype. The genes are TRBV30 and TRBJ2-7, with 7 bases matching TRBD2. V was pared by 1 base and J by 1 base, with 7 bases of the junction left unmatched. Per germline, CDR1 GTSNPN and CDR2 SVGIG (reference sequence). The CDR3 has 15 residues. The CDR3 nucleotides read TGTGCCTGGAGTGCTAATAGCGGGCCATCCTACGAGCAGTACTTC. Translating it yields CAWSANSGPSYEQYF.

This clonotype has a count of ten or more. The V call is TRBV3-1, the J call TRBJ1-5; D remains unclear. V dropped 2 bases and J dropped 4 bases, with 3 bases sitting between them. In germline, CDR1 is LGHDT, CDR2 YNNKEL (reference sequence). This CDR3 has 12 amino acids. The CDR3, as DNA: TGTGCCAGCAGCCAAACGAATCAGCCCCAGCATTTT. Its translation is CASSQTNQPQHF.

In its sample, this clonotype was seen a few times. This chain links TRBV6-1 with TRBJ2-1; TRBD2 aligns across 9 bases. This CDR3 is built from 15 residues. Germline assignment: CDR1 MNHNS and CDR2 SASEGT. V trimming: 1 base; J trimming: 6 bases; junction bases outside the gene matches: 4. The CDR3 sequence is CASSEVAGVANEQFF. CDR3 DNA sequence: TGTGCCAGCAGTGAAGTAGCGGGAGTTGCCAATGAGCAGTTCTTC.

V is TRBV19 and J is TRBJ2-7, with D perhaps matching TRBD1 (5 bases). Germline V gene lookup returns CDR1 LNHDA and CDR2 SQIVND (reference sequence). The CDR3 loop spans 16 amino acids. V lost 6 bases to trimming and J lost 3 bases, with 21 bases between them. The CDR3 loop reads CASSNTGAEKGYEQYF. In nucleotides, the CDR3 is TGTGCCAGTAGCAATACTGGGGCCGAAAAGGGCTACGAGCAGTACTTC. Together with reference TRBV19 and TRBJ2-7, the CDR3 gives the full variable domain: DGGITQSPKYLFRKEGQNVTLSCEQNLNHDAMYWYRQDPGQGLRLIYYSQIVNDFQKGDIAEGYSVSREKKESFPLTVTSAQKNPTAFYLCASSNTGAEKGYEQYFGPGTRLTVT.